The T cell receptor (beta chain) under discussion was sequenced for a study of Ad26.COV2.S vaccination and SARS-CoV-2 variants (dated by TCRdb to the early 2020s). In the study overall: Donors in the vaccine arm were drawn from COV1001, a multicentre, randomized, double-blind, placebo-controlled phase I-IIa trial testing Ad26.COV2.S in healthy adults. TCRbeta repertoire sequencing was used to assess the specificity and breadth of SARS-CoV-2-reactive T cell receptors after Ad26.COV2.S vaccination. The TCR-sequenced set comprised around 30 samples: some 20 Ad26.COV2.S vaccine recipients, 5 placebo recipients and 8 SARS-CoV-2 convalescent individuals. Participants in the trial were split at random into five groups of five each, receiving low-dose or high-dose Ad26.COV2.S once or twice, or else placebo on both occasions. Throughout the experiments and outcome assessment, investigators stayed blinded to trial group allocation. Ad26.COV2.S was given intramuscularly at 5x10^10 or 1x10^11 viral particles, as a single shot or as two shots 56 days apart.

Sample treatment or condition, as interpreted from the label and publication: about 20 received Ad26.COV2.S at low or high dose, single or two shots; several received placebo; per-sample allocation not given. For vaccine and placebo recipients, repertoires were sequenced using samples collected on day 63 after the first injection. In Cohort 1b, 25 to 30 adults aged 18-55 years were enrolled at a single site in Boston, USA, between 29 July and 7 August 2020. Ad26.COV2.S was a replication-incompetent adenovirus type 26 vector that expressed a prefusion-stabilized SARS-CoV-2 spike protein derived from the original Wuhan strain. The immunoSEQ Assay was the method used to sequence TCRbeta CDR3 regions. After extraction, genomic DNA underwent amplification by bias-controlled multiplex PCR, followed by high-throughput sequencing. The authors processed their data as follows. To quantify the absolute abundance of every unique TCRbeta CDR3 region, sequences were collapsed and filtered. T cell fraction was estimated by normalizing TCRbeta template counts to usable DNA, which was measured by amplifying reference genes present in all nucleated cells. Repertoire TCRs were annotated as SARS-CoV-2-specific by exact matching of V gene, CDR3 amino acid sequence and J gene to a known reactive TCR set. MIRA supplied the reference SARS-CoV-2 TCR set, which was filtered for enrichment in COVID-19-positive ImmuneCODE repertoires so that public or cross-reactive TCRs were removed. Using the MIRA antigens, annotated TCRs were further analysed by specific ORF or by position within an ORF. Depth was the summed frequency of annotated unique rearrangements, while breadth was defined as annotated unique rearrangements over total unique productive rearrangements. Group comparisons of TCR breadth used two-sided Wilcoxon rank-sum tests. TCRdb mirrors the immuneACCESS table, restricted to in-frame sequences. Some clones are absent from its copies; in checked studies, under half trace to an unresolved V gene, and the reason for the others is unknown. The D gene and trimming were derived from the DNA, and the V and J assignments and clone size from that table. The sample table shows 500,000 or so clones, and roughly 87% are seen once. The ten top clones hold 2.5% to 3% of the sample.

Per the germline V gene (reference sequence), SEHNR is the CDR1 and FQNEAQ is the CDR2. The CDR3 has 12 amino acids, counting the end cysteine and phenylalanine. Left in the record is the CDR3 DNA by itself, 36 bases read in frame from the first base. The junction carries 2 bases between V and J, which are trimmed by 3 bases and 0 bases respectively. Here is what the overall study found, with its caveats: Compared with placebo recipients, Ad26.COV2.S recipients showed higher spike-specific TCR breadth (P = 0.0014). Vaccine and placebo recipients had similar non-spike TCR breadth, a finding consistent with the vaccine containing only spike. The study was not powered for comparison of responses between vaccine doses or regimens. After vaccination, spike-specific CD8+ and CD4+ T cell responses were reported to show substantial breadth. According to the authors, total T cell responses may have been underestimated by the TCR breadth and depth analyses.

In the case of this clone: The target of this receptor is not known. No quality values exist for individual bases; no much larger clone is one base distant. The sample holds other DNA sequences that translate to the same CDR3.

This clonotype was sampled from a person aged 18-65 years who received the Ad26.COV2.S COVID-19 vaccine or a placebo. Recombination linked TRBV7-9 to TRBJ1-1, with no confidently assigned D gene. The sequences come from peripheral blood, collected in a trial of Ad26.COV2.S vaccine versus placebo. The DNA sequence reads TGTGCCAGCAGCTTCTTGAACACTGAAGCTTTCTTT. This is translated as CASSFLNTEAFF.